Following are 4 T cell receptor beta chains from one sample sequenced in a study of T cells after yellow fever vaccination. Each CDR3 protein is one row after TCRdb ran MiXCR on the 5' RACE reads. Of about 330,000 distinct CDR3 sequences listed, about 4% are singletons. The sample was PBMCs, taken 5 days after the yellow fever booster vaccination. These receptors were taken from a man younger than 35 who received the YFV17D yellow fever vaccine.

The chain links TRBV6-2 or TRBV6-3 to TRBJ1-2; tentatively, D is TRBD1 (5 bases). The length of the CDR3 is 11 residues. Germline V gives CDR1 MNHEY, CDR2 SVGEGT. This CDR3 is CAAGRNDGYTF. The CDR3 DNA sequence: TGTGCTGCAGGGCGCAATGATGGCTACACCTTC.

The V call is TRBV20-1, the J call TRBJ2-6; 8 nucleotides agree with TRBD1. The CDR3 covers 17 residues. Per the germline V gene, CDR1 is DFQATT and CDR2 is SNEGSKA (reference sequence). The trim removed 1 base at V and 0 bases at J, leaving 5 bases unmatched. The chain's CDR3 is CSARGDRGDSGANVLTF. The CDR3 region has the DNA TGCAGTGCTAGAGGAGACAGGGGAGACTCTGGGGCCAACGTCCTGACTTTC.

This clonotype was seen repeatedly, ten times or more. The chain joins TRBV28 to TRBJ2-7; 7 positions agree with TRBD1. CDR3 length equals 10 residues. J gave up 10 bases and V 6 bases, and 3 bases lay outside the gene matches. The V gene's germline CDR1 is MDHEN and CDR2 SYDVKM. The CDR3 region is CASSDREQYF. DNA for the CDR3: TGTGCCAGCAGCGACAGGGAACAGTACTTC.

This chain links TRBV24-1 with TRBJ1-5; D might be TRBD1 (5 bases). The CDR3 consists of 15 residues. Trimming removed 2 bases from V and 5 bases from J, with 12 bases in between. From germline, CDR1 is KGHDR and CDR2 SFDVKD. CDR3 protein: CATSDSGQGDQPQHF. The CDR3 bases are TGTGCCACCAGTGATTCGGGTCAGGGAGATCAGCCCCAGCATTTT.